One and the same sample provided the 14 T cell receptor beta chains below, sequenced in a study of OX40 agonist ivuxolimab in advanced cancers. Measured with immunoSEQ multiplex PCR; TCRdb has only the in-frame clones, and not every one. The sample gives some 25,000 clones, around four fifths of which show up once; 26% is in the top ten. This material consisted of CD4+ or CD8+ T cells sorted from blood, taken in a trial of the OX40 agonist ivuxolimab. These receptors were collected from an adult with an advanced solid tumor such as melanoma, head and neck, liver or kidney cancer.

The gene calls are TRBV6-5 and TRBJ1-1, with D possibly TRBD1 on 6 matching bases. Germline V gene sequence: CDR1 MNHEY, CDR2 SVGAGI. This CDR3 is 13 amino acids long. V lost 7 bases to trimming and J lost 3 bases, with 12 bases between them. The CDR3 region has the DNA TGTGCCAGCACCCTAGGGGGGCACACTGAAGCTTTCTTT. It encodes CASTLGGHTEAFF.

The chain links TRBV7-8 to TRBJ2-1; 10 bases are a match to TRBD2. This CDR3 has 15 residues. Per germline, CDR1 SGHVS and CDR2 FQNEAQ. V lost 6 bases, J lost 9 bases, and 11 bases stayed unmatched. The CDR3 bases are TGTGCCAGCAGATCTAGCCTAGCGGGAGTCGCTGAGCAGTTCTTC. This gives the protein CASRSSLAGVAEQFF.

The chain uses TRBV15 and TRBJ1-2; 7 bases are shared with TRBD1. CDR3 length: 14 residues. Germline V gene data show CDR1 as LNHNV and CDR2 as YYDKDF (reference sequence). Losses at the gene ends were 4 bases for V and 6 bases for J; bases not matched to a gene: 8. The CDR3 loop is CATSTSEGANGYTF. CDR3 sequence (DNA): TGTGCCACCAGCACCTCGGAGGGGGCAAATGGCTACACCTTC.

This sequence joins TRBV19 and TRBJ1-2, with 9 bases matching TRBD1. The trim removed 0 bases at V and 4 bases at J, leaving 6 bases unmatched. The CDR3 runs to 16 residues. CDR1 is LNHDA, CDR2 SQIVND, per germline (reference sequence). The CDR3 DNA follows: TGTGCCAGTAGTATAGATCCGGGACAGGGACTCTATGGCTACACCTTC. It encodes CASSIDPGQGLYGYTF.

CDR3 protein: CASSEGAQSTQYF. The CDR3 nucleotides read TGCGCCAGCAGTGAAGGGGCACAATCTACGCAGTATTTT. V gene TRBV10-1 combines with J gene TRBJ2-3, with TRBD1 as a possible D gene (5 bases). Looked up from germline, CDR1 is WNHNN and CDR2 is SYGVQD (reference sequence). The CDR3 totals 13 residues. The V end was cut by 3 bases, the J end by 8 bases, with 12 bases between.

The chain combines TRBV19 with TRBJ2-3; D gene unclear. The germline gives CDR1 LNHDA, CDR2 SQIVND (reference sequence). With 5 bases removed from V and 4 bases from J, the gap between germline ends came to 10 bases. The CDR3 is 13 residues long. DNA of the CDR3: TGTGCCAGTAGTTGGGCTCGCGCAGATACGCAGTATTTT. Its protein product is CASSWARADTQYF.

V usage is TRBV4-3 and J usage is TRBJ2-5, with D possibly TRBD2 on 5 matching bases. The J call may be in error: the DNA end matches TRBJ2-7 better. The CDR3 sequence is 13 residues long. Germline V CDR1 and CDR2: LGHNA, YSLEER. In DNA form, the CDR3 reads TGCGCCAGCAGCCTGGGAGAGGGAAACGAGCAGTACTTC. Translating gives CASSLGEGNEQYF.

The rearrangement links TRBV7-6 to TRBJ1-4; D not certain. This CDR3 comprises 16 residues. Germline-derived CDR1 and CDR2 are SGHVS and FNYEAQ. V lost 5 bases and J 2 bases, leaving 15 bases between the germline ends. The CDR3 reads CASSARTARTNEKLFF. The DNA for the CDR3 is TGTGCCAGCAGCGCCCGGACGGCCCGGACTAATGAAAAACTGTTTTTT.

The CDR3 DNA reads as TGTGCCAGCAGCCCGTCCGGGAGGGCGGGCAATGAGCAGTTCTTC. Translated, it gives CASSPSGRAGNEQFF. This chain links TRBV9 with TRBJ2-1; 8 bases match TRBD2. V shed 4 bases, J shed 6 bases, and the junction held 9 bases outside the gene matches. The germline gives CDR1 SGDLS, CDR2 YYNGEE. The CDR3 is 15 amino acids.

The genes are TRBV4-1 and TRBJ2-1; 10 positions match TRBD2. The CDR3 runs 16 residues. After removal of 3 bases from V and 7 bases from J, the junction contained 9 bases not matched to a gene. From germline, CDR1 is MGHRA and CDR2 YSYEKL. In DNA form, the CDR3 reads TGCGCCAGCAGCCAGCTCCTAGCGGGGGCGGCGAATGAGCAGTTCTTC. The encoded protein is CASSQLLAGAANEQFF.

The genes are TRBV10-3 and TRBJ2-7; 8 bases align to TRBD1. The CDR3 covers 15 residues. Germline V gene sequence: CDR1 ENHRY, CDR2 SYGVKD. V lost 6 bases and J lost 5; bases outside the gene matches: 12. The CDR3 region has the DNA TGTGCCATCAGCCCCCGAGGACAGGGTAGTAACGAGCAGTACTTC. Protein sequence: CAISPRGQGSNEQYF.

A single count supports this clone. The V gene is TRBV2, the J gene TRBJ2-5, with 9 bases matching TRBD1. This CDR3 has 13 residues. Per the germline V gene, CDR1 is SNHLY and CDR2 is FYNNEI. Germline trimming cut 10 bases from V and 4 bases from J; bases unmatched to any gene: 7. The CDR3 coding sequence is TGTGCCACCCTCCGGACAGGGGCAGAGACCCAGTACTTC. Amino acid sequence: CATLRTGAETQYF.

The DNA for the CDR3 is TGTGCCAGCAGCTTAGGAGGCGGGAATTATGCTTTCTTT. Encoded protein: CASSLGGGNYAFF. The chain combines TRBV7-9 with TRBJ1-1, with D unclear. With 1 base removed from V and 11 bases from J, the gap between germline ends came to 14 bases. Looked up from germline, CDR1 is SEHNR and CDR2 is FQNEAQ (reference sequence). CDR3 size: 13 residues.

The chain has TRBV28 and TRBJ2-3; no reliable D call. The V and J ends lost 4 bases and 1 base respectively, with 12 bases between them. Germline V gives CDR1 MDHEN, CDR2 SYDVKM. The CDR3 loop spans 15 amino acids. The DNA for the CDR3 is TGTGCCAGCAGTTCCGACTCATGGGGCACAGATACGCAGTATTTT. Translated, it gives CASSSDSWGTDTQYF.